The 5 T cell receptor beta chains below were found in one sample sequenced in a study of cytomegalovirus exposure and HLA in healthy donors. Amplification used 60 Vbeta primers and 13 Jbeta primers. Measured with immunoSEQ multiplex PCR; TCRdb has only the in-frame clones, and not every one. The repertoire holds 120,000 or so clones, over 70% seen once, with around 3% in the top ten. The specimen was PBMCs. The receptor source for this set is a woman aged 45-65 years in good health and CMV-seronegative.

The chain has TRBV29-1 and TRBJ2-6; perhaps TRBD1 as D (6 bases). The V gene's germline CDR1 is SQVTM and CDR2 ANQGSEA. Trimming took 5 bases from V and 2 from J, leaving 7 bases between them. The CDR3 has 13 residues. The CDR3 loop reads CSVTGTGANVLTF. CDR3 nucleotides: TGCAGCGTTACAGGGACTGGGGCCAACGTCCTGACTTTC.

The chain joins TRBV6-4 to TRBJ2-5, with D unresolved. V was pared by 6 bases and J by 4 bases, with 12 bases between. This CDR3 has 13 residues. Germline V gene lookup returns CDR1 MRHNA and CDR2 SNTAGT. The CDR3 bases are TGTGCCAGCAGCCACCTCCCAGGAGAGACCCAGTACTTC. Translation: CASSHLPGETQYF.

V and J are TRBV7-2 and TRBJ2-2; possibly TRBD1 for D (5 bases). This CDR3 is 15 amino acids long. Germline CDR1 and CDR2: SGHTA and FQGNSA. With 5 bases removed from V and 7 bases from J, the gap between germline ends came to 17 bases. The CDR3 DNA follows: TGTGCCAGCAGCAGCGAGGACATCGTGGGCGGGGAGCTGTTTTTT. This gives the protein CASSSEDIVGGELFF.

The CDR3 sequence is CASNPYGTSGTNEQFF. In nucleotides, the CDR3 is TGTGCCAGCAACCCTTACGGGACTAGCGGGACCAATGAGCAGTTCTTC. The V gene is TRBV9, the J gene TRBJ2-1, with 13 nucleotides matching TRBD2. Germline CDR1 SGDLS, CDR2 YYNGEE. The CDR3 length is 16 residues. V dropped 6 bases and J dropped 6; count of bases not matched to a gene: 9.

A word on this clone: Mismatch with germline at one junction end may stem from a read error. The chain has TRBV7-2 and TRBJ1-3, with a possible D match to TRBD1 (5 bases). The germline V gene has CDR1 SGHTA and CDR2 FQGNSA. This CDR3 spans 16 amino acids. The DNA of the CDR3 is TGTGCCAGCAGCTTAGCGGACGGGGACTCTGGAAACGCCATATATTTT. Its translation is CASSLADGDSGNAIYF.